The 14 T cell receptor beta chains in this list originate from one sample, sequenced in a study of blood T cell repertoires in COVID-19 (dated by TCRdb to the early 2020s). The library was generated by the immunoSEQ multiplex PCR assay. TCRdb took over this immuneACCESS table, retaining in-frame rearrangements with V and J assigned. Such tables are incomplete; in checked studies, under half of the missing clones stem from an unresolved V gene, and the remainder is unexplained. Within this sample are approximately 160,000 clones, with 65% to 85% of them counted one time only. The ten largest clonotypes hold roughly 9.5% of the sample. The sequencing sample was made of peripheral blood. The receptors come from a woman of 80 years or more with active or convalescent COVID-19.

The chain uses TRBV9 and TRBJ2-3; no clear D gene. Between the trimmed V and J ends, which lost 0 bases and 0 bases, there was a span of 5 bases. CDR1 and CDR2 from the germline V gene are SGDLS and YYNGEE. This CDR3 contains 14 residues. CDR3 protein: CASSVEASTDTQYF. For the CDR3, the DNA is TGTGCCAGCAGCGTAGAAGCCAGCACAGATACGCAGTATTTT.

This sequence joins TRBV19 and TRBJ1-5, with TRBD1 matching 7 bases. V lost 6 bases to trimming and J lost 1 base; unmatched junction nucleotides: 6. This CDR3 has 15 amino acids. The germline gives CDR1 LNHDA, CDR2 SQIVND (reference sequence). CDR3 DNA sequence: TGTGCCAGTAGGAAGGGACAGAGCAGCAATCAGCCCCAGCATTTT. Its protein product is CASRKGQSSNQPQHF.

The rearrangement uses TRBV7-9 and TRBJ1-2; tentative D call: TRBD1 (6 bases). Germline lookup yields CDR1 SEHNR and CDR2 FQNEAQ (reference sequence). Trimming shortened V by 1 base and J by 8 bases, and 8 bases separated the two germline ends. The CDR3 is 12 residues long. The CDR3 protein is CASSLDRVGYTF. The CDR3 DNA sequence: TGTGCCAGCAGCTTAGACAGGGTGGGCTACACCTTC.

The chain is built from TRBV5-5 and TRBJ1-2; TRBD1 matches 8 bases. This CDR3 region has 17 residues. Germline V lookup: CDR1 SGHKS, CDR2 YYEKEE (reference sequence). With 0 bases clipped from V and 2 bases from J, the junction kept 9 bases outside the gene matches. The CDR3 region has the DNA TGTGCCAGCAGCTTGGAGGGGGACAGGCTGGGAAACTATGGCTACACCTTC. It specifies CASSLEGDRLGNYGYTF.

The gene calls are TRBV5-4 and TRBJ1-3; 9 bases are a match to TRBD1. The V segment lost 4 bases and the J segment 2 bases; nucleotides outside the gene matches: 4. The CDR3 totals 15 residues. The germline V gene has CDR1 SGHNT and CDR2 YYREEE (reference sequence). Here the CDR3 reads CASSRQGVAGNTIYF. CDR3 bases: TGTGCCAGCAGCCGACAGGGGGTAGCTGGAAACACCATATATTTT.

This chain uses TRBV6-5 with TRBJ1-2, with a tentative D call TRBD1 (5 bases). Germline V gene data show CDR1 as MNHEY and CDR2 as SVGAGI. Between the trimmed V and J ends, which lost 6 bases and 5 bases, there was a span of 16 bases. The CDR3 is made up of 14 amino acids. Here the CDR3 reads CASRDDEGRYGYTF. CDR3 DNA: TGTGCCAGCAGGGACGACGAGGGGAGGTATGGCTACACCTTC.

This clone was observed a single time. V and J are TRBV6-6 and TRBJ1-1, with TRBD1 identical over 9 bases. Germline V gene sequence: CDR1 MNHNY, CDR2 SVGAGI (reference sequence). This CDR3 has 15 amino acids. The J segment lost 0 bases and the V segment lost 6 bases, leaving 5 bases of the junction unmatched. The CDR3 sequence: CASSRRTGVNTEAFF. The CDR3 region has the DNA TGTGCCAGCAGCCGTAGGACAGGGGTGAACACTGAAGCTTTCTTT.

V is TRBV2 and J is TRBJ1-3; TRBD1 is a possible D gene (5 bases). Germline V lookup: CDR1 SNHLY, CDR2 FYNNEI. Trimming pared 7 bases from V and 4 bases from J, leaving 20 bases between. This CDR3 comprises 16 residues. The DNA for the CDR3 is TGTGCCAGCACCGCCCGAGAAAGGCAGGGAGGAAACACCATATATTTT. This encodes CASTARERQGGNTIYF.

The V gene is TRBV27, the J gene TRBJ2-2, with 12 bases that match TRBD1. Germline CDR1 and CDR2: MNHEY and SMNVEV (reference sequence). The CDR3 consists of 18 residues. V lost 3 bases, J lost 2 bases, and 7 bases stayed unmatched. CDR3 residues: CASSFQGQGATNTGELFF. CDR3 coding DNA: TGTGCCAGCAGTTTTCAGGGACAGGGGGCGACCAACACCGGGGAGCTGTTTTTT.

In nucleotides, the CDR3 is TGTGCCAGCAGCTCCGTTGGGGGGGCAGAGACCCAGTACTTC. It is translated as CASSSVGGAETQYF. The chain recombines TRBV11-2 with TRBJ2-5, with D maybe TRBD2 (7 bases). The CDR3 has 14 residues. V shed 4 bases and J shed 4 bases, with 13 bases lying between them. Per germline, CDR1 SGHAT and CDR2 FQNNGV.

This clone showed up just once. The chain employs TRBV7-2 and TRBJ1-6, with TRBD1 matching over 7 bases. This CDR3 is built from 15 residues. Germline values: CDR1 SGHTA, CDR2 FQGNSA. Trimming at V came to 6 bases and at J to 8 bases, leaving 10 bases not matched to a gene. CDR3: CASSSSGQHYSPLHF. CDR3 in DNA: TGTGCCAGCAGTTCCTCGGGACAGCATTATTCACCCCTCCACTTT.

The CDR3 nucleotides read TGCGCCAGCAGCGACAAAGAGGACAGGGCCAACACTGAAGCTTTCTTT. Residues: CASSDKEDRANTEAFF. The V call is TRBV5-1, the J call TRBJ1-1; 8 bases align to TRBD1. Germline V gene lookup returns CDR1 SGHRS and CDR2 YFSETQ. V shed 4 bases, J shed 2 bases, and the junction held 10 bases outside the gene matches. The CDR3 is 16 residues long.

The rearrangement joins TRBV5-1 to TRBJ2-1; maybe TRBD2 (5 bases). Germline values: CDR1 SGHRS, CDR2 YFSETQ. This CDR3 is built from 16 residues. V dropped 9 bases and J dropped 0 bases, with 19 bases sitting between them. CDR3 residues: CATHEGGSSSYNEQFF. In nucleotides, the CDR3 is TGCGCCACCCACGAGGGTGGGTCGAGCTCCTACAATGAGCAGTTCTTC. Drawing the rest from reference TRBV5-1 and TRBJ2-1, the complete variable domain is KAGVTQTPRYLIKTRGQQVTLSCSPISGHRSVSWYQQTPGQGLQFLFEYFSETQRNKGNFPGRFSGRQFSNSRSEMNVSTLELGDSALYLCATHEGGSSSYNEQFFGPGTRLTVL.

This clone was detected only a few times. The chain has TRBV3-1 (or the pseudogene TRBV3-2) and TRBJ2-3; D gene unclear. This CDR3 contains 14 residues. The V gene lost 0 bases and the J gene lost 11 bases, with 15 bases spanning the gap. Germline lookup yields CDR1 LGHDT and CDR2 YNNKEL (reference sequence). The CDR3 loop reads CASSQDAANLGQYF. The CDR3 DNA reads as TGTGCCAGCAGCCAAGATGCGGCTAACCTTGGGCAGTATTTT.